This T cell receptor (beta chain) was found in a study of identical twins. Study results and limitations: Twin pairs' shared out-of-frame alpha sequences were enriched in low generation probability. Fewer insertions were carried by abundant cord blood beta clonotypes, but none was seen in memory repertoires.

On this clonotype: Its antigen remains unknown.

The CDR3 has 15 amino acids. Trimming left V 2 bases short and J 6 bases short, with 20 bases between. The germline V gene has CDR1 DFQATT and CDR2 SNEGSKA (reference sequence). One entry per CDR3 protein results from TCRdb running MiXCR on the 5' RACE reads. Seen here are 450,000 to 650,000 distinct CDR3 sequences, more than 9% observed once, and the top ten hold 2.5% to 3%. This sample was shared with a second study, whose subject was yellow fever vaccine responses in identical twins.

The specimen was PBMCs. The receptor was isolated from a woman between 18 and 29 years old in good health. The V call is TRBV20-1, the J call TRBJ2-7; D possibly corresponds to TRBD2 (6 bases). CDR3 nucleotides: TGCAGTGCTAGACCCAGGCTGTGGGGGGTTCCCGAGCAGTACTTC. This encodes CSARPRLWGVPEQYF.